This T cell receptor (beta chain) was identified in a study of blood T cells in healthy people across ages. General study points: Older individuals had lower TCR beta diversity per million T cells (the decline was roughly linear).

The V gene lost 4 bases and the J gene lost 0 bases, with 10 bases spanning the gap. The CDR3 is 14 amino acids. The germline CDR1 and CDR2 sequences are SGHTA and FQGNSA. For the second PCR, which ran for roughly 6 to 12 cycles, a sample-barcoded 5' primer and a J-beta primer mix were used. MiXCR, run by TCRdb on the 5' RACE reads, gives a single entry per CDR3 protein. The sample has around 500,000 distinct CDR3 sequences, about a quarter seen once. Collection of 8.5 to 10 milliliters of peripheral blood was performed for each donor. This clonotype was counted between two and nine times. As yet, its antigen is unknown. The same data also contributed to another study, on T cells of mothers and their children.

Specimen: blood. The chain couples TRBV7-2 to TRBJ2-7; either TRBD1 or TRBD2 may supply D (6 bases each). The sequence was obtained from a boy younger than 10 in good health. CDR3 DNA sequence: TGTGCCAGCAGCTGGGGGGCTGGCTCCTACGAGCAGTACTTC. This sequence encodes CASSWGAGSYEQYF.